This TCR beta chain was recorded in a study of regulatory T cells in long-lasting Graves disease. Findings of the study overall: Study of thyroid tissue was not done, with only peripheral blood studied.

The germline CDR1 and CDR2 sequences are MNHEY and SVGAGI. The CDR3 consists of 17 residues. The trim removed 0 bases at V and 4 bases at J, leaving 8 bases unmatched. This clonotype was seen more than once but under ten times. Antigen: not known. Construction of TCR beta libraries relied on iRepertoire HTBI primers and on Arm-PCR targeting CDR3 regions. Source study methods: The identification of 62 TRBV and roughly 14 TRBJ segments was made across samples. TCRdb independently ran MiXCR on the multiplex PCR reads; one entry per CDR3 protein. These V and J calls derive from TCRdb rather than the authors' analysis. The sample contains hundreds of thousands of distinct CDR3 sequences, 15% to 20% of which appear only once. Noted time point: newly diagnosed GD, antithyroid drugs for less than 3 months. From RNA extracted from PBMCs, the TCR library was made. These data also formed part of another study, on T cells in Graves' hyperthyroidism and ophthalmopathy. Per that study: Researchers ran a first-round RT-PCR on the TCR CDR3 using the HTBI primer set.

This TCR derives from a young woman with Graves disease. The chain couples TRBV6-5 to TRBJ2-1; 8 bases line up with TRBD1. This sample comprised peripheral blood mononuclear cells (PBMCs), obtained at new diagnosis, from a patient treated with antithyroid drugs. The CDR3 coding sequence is TGTGCCAGCAGTTACTCCACTCCGGGACAGGCGTACAATGAGCAGTTCTTC. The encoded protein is CASSYSTPGQAYNEQFF.